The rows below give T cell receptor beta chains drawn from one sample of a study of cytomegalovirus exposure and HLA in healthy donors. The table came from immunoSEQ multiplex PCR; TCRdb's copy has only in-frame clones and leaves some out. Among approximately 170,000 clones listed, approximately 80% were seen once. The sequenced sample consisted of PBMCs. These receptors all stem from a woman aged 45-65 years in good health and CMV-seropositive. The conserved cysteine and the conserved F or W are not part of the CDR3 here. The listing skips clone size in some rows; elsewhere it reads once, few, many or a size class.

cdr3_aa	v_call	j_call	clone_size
ASQPGTSPIGDTQY	TRBV30	TRBJ2-3	.
ASSLEWGHTDTQY	TRBV5-1	TRBJ2-3	once
ASRMAGATAQY	TRBV4-3	TRBJ2-3	.
ASSSQAYVYGYT	TRBV11-2	TRBJ1-2	once
ASSETGGAGGYT	TRBV25-1	TRBJ1-2	.
ASSLGTALTGELF	TRBV5-4	TRBJ2-2	.
ASSPSRGLTEAF	TRBV6-1	TRBJ1-1	once
ATSRDKGVGNTIY	TRBV15	TRBJ1-3	few
ASRVRAGGSGEQF	TRBV7-3	TRBJ2-1	once
ASSQEAPAGVLGETQY	TRBV4-2	TRBJ2-5	.
ASSLNRAYEQY	TRBV5-1	TRBJ2-7	.
ASSRRTGTSATNEKLF	TRBV27	TRBJ1-4	.
ASSVRWGGTYEQY	TRBV7-2	TRBJ2-7	.
ASSSMSQGGHQPQH	TRBV27	TRBJ1-5	.
ASSHGQGASYTEAF	TRBV4-1	TRBJ1-1	.
ASSESASGGTDTQY	TRBV6-4	TRBJ2-3	.
ASSSDRGRAGELF	TRBV27	TRBJ2-2	.
ASSPREGGERTETF	TRBV4-2	TRBJ1-1	once
ATGYSRNEKLF	TRBV27	TRBJ1-4	.
SVEVSLNTEAF	TRBV29-1	TRBJ1-1	.
ASRETSGGDQETQY	TRBV7-9	TRBJ2-5	.
ASSQDRGSYNEQF	TRBV4-2	TRBJ2-1	.
ASRVAVIMNTEAF	TRBV2	TRBJ1-1	few
ASSQAGLAGDTQY	TRBV7-8	TRBJ2-3	.
SASNSNTQY	TRBV20-1	TRBJ2-3	.
ASSVGVGGQAGETQY	TRBV9	TRBJ2-5	.